The 13 T cell receptor beta chains below all came from one sample that was sequenced in a study of CD8+ T cells in alopecia areata. Extracted RNA was reverse transcribed into cDNA, the sequencing template. Repertoires were generated with immunoSEQ multiplex PCR, while TCRdb's copy carries only in-frame clones and drops some. Here the sample spans around 29,000 clones, approximately 80% being singletons. The sequenced sample consisted of NKG2D-low CD8+ T cells sorted from blood. The receptor source for this set is a human donor with alopecia areata.

The chain links TRBV4-2 to TRBJ2-2; D not resolved. V gave up 0 bases and J gave up 9 bases, with 11 bases separating them. This CDR3 spans 14 amino acids. CDR1 is LGHNA, CDR2 YNFKEQ, per germline. The CDR3 protein is CASSQDEQLRELFF. In nucleotides, the CDR3 is TGTGCCAGCAGCCAAGATGAACAGTTAAGGGAGCTGTTTTTT.

The sample holds one count of this clone. The conserved closing phenylalanine or tryptophan is absent in this CDR3, likely reflecting a read error. The rearrangement joins TRBV29-1 to TRBJ2-7, with D unresolved. Per the germline V gene, CDR1 is SQVTM and CDR2 is ANQGSEA. Trimming took 3 bases from V and 1 from J, leaving 7 bases between them. CDR3 length equals 12 residues. DNA of the CDR3: TGCAGCGTTGATGGAACGTCCTACGAGCAGTACCTC. It yields the protein CSVDGTSYEQYL.

The V call is TRBV2, the J call TRBJ2-1, with D hard to call. The ends were cut back, 3 bases at V and 5 bases at J, with 5 bases in the middle. The CDR3 covers 12 residues. Germline loops: CDR1 SNHLY, CDR2 FYNNEI. The CDR3 loop reads CASSDPHNEQFF. DNA for the CDR3: TGTGCCAGCAGTGATCCCCACAATGAGCAGTTCTTC.

The rearrangement joins TRBV6-1 to TRBJ2-3; D possibly uses TRBD1 or TRBD2 (5 bases each). V lost 10 bases, J lost 4 bases, and 18 bases lay in between. Germline lookup yields CDR1 MNHNS and CDR2 SASEGT. The CDR3 loop spans 14 amino acids. Here the CDR3 reads CATDRDPVPDTQYF. In nucleotides, the CDR3 is TGTGCCACAGATCGGGACCCCGTGCCAGATACGCAGTATTTT.

This chain uses TRBV18 with TRBJ2-5; 13 nucleotides match TRBD2. CDR3 length: 19 residues. Germline-derived CDR1 and CDR2 are KGHSH and LQKENI. Trimming took 1 base from V and 2 from J; bases not matched to a gene: 10. The CDR3, as DNA: TGTGCCAGCTCACCACTTCGCTCGGGACTAGCGGGAAAGCAAGAGACCCAGTACTTC. This sequence encodes CASSPLRSGLAGKQETQYF.

The chain combines TRBV9 with TRBJ1-4; D uncertain. This CDR3 comprises 18 residues. V was clipped by 2 bases and J by 7 bases, with 24 bases between them. Germline lookup yields CDR1 SGDLS and CDR2 YYNGEE. The CDR3 region is CASSVDIESGSRGEKLFF. In DNA, the CDR3 is TGTGCCAGCAGCGTCGATATCGAAAGCGGGAGCCGAGGTGAAAAACTGTTTTTT.

This clone was detected only a few times. The V call is TRBV7-9, the J call TRBJ2-2; weak D call: TRBD1 (6 bases). V was cut by 3 bases and J by 7 bases, with 12 bases left in between. This CDR3 has 14 amino acids. In germline, CDR1 is SEHNR, CDR2 FQNEAQ (reference sequence). This CDR3 reads CASSLSGAGGELFF. The CDR3 coding sequence is TGTGCCAGCAGCTTGTCAGGGGCCGGCGGGGAGCTGTTTTTT.

This clone was counted between two and nine times. V usage is TRBV14 and J usage is TRBJ1-5; D is uncertain. V was trimmed by 2 bases and J by 5 bases, leaving 10 bases between them. This CDR3 has 14 residues. Per germline, CDR1 SGHDN and CDR2 FVKESK. The CDR3 nucleotides are TGTGCCAGCAGCCAACAAAATTATTATCAGCCCCAGCATTTT. Translated, it gives CASSQQNYYQPQHF.

This chain uses TRBV5-5 with TRBJ2-3; D not certain. CDR1 is SGHKS, CDR2 YYEKEE, per germline (reference sequence). This CDR3 contains 16 residues. V gave up 2 bases and J gave up 1 base, with 14 bases separating them. Here the CDR3 reads CASSFGHPAGTDTQYF. The CDR3 nucleotides are TGTGCCAGCAGCTTCGGCCATCCCGCGGGCACAGATACGCAGTATTTT.

The chain has TRBV19 and TRBJ2-7; no definite D call. Trimming removed 3 bases from V and 6 bases from J, with 9 bases in between. Germline-derived CDR1 and CDR2 are LNHDA and SQIVND (reference sequence). This CDR3 comprises 12 residues. CDR3 amino acids: CASSIGFGEQYF. DNA for the CDR3: TGTGCCAGTAGTATTGGATTCGGCGAGCAGTACTTC.

This chain links TRBV2 with TRBJ2-7; no definite D call. Looked up from germline, CDR1 is SNHLY and CDR2 is FYNNEI. The ends were cut back, 4 bases at V and 2 bases at J, with 6 bases in the middle. This CDR3 region has 12 residues. Here the CDR3 DNA reads TGTGCCAGCAGTGCGGTAACCTACGAGCAGTACTTC. This translates into CASSAVTYEQYF.

This chain connects TRBV30 to TRBJ2-3; TRBD2 matches at 10 bases. V was pared by 2 bases and J by 0 bases, with 2 bases of the junction left unmatched. The CDR3 runs to 15 residues. Germline V lookup: CDR1 GTSNPN, CDR2 SVGIG (reference sequence). CDR3 DNA: TGTGCCTGGAGTCAACTAGCGGGGAGCACAGATACGCAGTATTTT. It encodes CAWSQLAGSTDTQYF. Using reference TRBV30 and TRBJ2-3 for the parts outside the CDR3, the full variable domain is SQTIHQWPATLVQPVGSPLSLECTVEGTSNPNLYWYRQAAGRGLQLLFYSVGIGQISSEVPQNLSASRPQDRQFILSSKKLLLSDSGFYLCAWSQLAGSTDTQYFGPGTRLTVL.

This clone was detected a few times. This chain connects TRBV28 to TRBJ2-3; 10 bases are a match to TRBD1. V shed 7 bases and J 6 bases; nucleotides not matched to a gene: 10. The germline V gene encodes CDR1 MDHEN and CDR2 SYDVKM. The CDR3 has 15 amino acids. This chain's CDR3 is CASTPGQGTVDTQYF. The CDR3 DNA reads as TGTGCCAGCACCCCGGGACAGGGGACTGTTGATACGCAGTATTTT.